These T cell receptor beta chains were read from a single sample in a study of T cells in Graves' hyperthyroidism and ophthalmopathy. TCRdb recomputed calls from the multiplex PCR reads with MiXCR, one row per CDR3 protein. This sample yields around 270,000 distinct CDR3 sequences, of which less than 20% are seen a single time; under 45% belongs to the top ten. The sample comprised blood. These receptors came from a man aged 50 or older with Graves' ophthalmopathy. CDR3s include the opening cysteine and the closing phenylalanine or tryptophan. Each record gives: V gene, D gene, J gene, clone size, CDR3 DNA, CDR3 protein. The D gene is left open where the match is weak. The size of a clone is reported for some rows only, either as once, few or many, or as a class for expanded clones.

v_gene: TRBV15; d_gene: TRBD1; j_gene: TRBJ1-2; abundance: many; CDR3nt: TGTGCCACCAGCAGAGATCTGGACAGGTGGTACACCTTC; CDR3aa: CATSRDLDRWYTF
v_gene: TRBV6-2/TRBV6-3; d_gene: .; j_gene: TRBJ2-1; abundance: .; CDR3nt: TGTGCCAGCAGGCTGAGGGGTGACCCTTACAATGAGCAGTTCTTC; CDR3aa: CASRLRGDPYNEQFF
v_gene: TRBV9; d_gene: .; j_gene: TRBJ1-1; abundance: .; CDR3nt: TGTGCCAGCAGTGCTGAAGGGGGGAAGAACACTGAAGCTTTCTTT; CDR3aa: CASSAEGGKNTEAFF
v_gene: TRBV7-9; d_gene: TRBD1; j_gene: TRBJ2-1; abundance: many; CDR3nt: TGTGCCAGCAGCTCTCGACCCGGGACAGGATACAATGAGCAGTTCTTC; CDR3aa: CASSSRPGTGYNEQFF
v_gene: TRBV5-1; d_gene: .; j_gene: TRBJ2-3; abundance: many; CDR3nt: TGCGCCAGCAGCCGAGTCGGGAGTATCACAGATACGCAGTATTTT; CDR3aa: CASSRVGSITDTQYF
v_gene: TRBV6-1; d_gene: TRBD1; j_gene: TRBJ1-1; abundance: few; CDR3nt: TGTGCCAGCAGTTTTAAGGCAGGGGGCACTGAAGCTTTCTTT; CDR3aa: CASSFKAGGTEAFF
v_gene: TRBV7-2; d_gene: TRBD2; j_gene: TRBJ2-1; abundance: many; CDR3nt: TGTGCCAGCAGTCGGACCGGGACTAGCGGGGACAATGAGCAGTTCTTC; CDR3aa: CASSRTGTSGDNEQFF
v_gene: TRBV6-1; d_gene: TRBD1; j_gene: TRBJ1-4; abundance: .; CDR3nt: TGTGCCAGCAGTGGGTGGACAGGGGGCAGGAAAAAACTGTTTTTT; CDR3aa: CASSGWTGGRKKLFF
v_gene: TRBV3-1; d_gene: TRBD1; j_gene: TRBJ2-3; abundance: .; CDR3nt: TGTGCCAGCAGCCAAGATGTACAGGGGGCAGATACGCAGTATTTT; CDR3aa: CASSQDVQGADTQYF
v_gene: TRBV5-1; d_gene: .; j_gene: TRBJ1-4; abundance: .; CDR3nt: TGCGCCAGCAGCTCGGGACGGACTAATGAAAAACTGTTTTTT; CDR3aa: CASSSGRTNEKLFF
v_gene: TRBV12-3/TRBV12-4; d_gene: TRBD2; j_gene: TRBJ2-3; abundance: few; CDR3nt: TGTGCCAGCACCCCAGCGGGACTAAGCACAGATACGCAGTATTTT; CDR3aa: CASTPAGLSTDTQYF
v_gene: TRBV5-1; d_gene: .; j_gene: TRBJ1-1; abundance: .; CDR3nt: TGCGCCAGCAGCTTTGGTGGGGGCGGGGGTCGGAGCACTGAAGCCTTCTTT; CDR3aa: CASSFGGGGGRSTEAFF
v_gene: TRBV7-8; d_gene: TRBD2; j_gene: TRBJ2-1; abundance: .; CDR3nt: TGTGCCAGTAGTATGGGTCTGGCGGGAGGGCCGGGGAATGAGCAGTTCTTC; CDR3aa: CASSMGLAGGPGNEQFF
v_gene: TRBV3-1; d_gene: TRBD1; j_gene: TRBJ1-2; abundance: few; CDR3nt: TGTGCCAGCAGCCCAGGGGTGGACACCGGGACAGGGGGAAGTGGCTACACCTTC; CDR3aa: CASSPGVDTGTGGSGYTF
v_gene: TRBV7-8; d_gene: .; j_gene: TRBJ1-1; abundance: .; CDR3nt: TGTGCCAGCAGCTTCCCCGGGGGGGGGACAAACACTGAAGCTTTCTTT; CDR3aa: CASSFPGGGTNTEAFF
v_gene: TRBV3-1; d_gene: .; j_gene: TRBJ2-1; abundance: few; CDR3nt: TGTGCCAGCAGCCAAGAGTTAGGGGCCTACAATGAGCAGTTCTTC; CDR3aa: CASSQELGAYNEQFF
v_gene: TRBV11-2; d_gene: .; j_gene: TRBJ2-2; abundance: many; CDR3nt: TGTGCCAGCAGCTTAACACGGACGTCGACCGGGGAGCTGTTTTTT; CDR3aa: CASSLTRTSTGELFF
v_gene: TRBV6-1; d_gene: TRBD1; j_gene: TRBJ2-7; abundance: many; CDR3nt: TGTGCCAGCAGTGAGCCGGACAGGAAACAGCAGTACTTC; CDR3aa: CASSEPDRKQQYF
v_gene: TRBV5-5; d_gene: .; j_gene: TRBJ1-3; abundance: few; CDR3nt: TGTGCCAGCAGTAACTCAACGGTCCGCAGAAACACCATATATTTT; CDR3aa: CASSNSTVRRNTIYF
v_gene: TRBV6-2/TRBV6-3; d_gene: TRBD1; j_gene: TRBJ2-7; abundance: .; CDR3nt: TGTGCCAGCAGTTACTACAGGGGTCTTCGGTACGAGCAGTACTTC; CDR3aa: CASSYYRGLRYEQYF
v_gene: TRBV6-1; d_gene: .; j_gene: TRBJ2-2; abundance: .; CDR3nt: TGTGCCAGCAGACCCAGGAACACCGGGGAGCTGTTTTTT; CDR3aa: CASRPRNTGELFF
v_gene: TRBV28; d_gene: .; j_gene: TRBJ2-7; abundance: many; CDR3nt: TGTGCCAGCAGTTTAATGCCCACCTACGAGCAGTACTTC; CDR3aa: CASSLMPTYEQYF
v_gene: TRBV7-8; d_gene: TRBD1; j_gene: TRBJ2-1; abundance: .; CDR3nt: TGTGCCAGCAGCGCCACAGGGACAGGGACCTACAATGAGCAGTTCTTC; CDR3aa: CASSATGTGTYNEQFF
v_gene: TRBV7-6; d_gene: .; j_gene: TRBJ1-1; abundance: few; CDR3nt: TGTGCCAGCAGCCCAGACGGGGTGGGCGCTTTCTTT; CDR3aa: CASSPDGVGAFF
v_gene: TRBV3-1; d_gene: .; j_gene: TRBJ1-5; abundance: many; CDR3nt: TGTGCCAGCAGTTTAGGATTTAACACCCAGCCCCAGCATTTT; CDR3aa: CASSLGFNTQPQHF
v_gene: TRBV2; d_gene: .; j_gene: TRBJ2-1; abundance: many; CDR3nt: TGTGCCAGCAGTGCGCTAGAGGGTGAGCAGTTCTTC; CDR3aa: CASSALEGEQFF
v_gene: TRBV28; d_gene: TRBD1; j_gene: TRBJ2-5; abundance: .; CDR3nt: TGTGCCAGCAGTTTCGGGACAGGGAAGCAAGAGACCCAGTACTTC; CDR3aa: CASSFGTGKQETQYF
v_gene: TRBV15; d_gene: .; j_gene: TRBJ2-5; abundance: many; CDR3nt: TGTGCCACCAGCAGAGATCTAGGCCGAGGCGCTACCGGTTTGGCCCAGTACTTC; CDR3aa: CATSRDLGRGATGLAQYF
v_gene: TRBV5-5; d_gene: .; j_gene: TRBJ1-2; abundance: .; CDR3nt: TGTGCCAGCAGCCTCCCGGAGGGCTATGGCTACACCTTC; CDR3aa: CASSLPEGYGYTF
v_gene: TRBV5-1; d_gene: TRBD2; j_gene: TRBJ2-1; abundance: .; CDR3nt: TGCGCCAGCAGCCCAGGACTAGCGGGAGGGGTGGACAATGAGCAGTTCTTC; CDR3aa: CASSPGLAGGVDNEQFF
v_gene: TRBV10-3; d_gene: TRBD1; j_gene: TRBJ1-5; abundance: .; CDR3nt: TGTGCCATCAGTAAGGGACAGGGCTTGAGTCAGCCCCAGCATTTT; CDR3aa: CAISKGQGLSQPQHF
v_gene: TRBV7-9; d_gene: .; j_gene: TRBJ1-4; abundance: .; CDR3nt: TGTGCCAGCAGCTTACGGAGGGAGAGTGAAAAACTGTTTTTT; CDR3aa: CASSLRRESEKLFF
v_gene: TRBV10-2; d_gene: .; j_gene: TRBJ2-1; abundance: few; CDR3nt: TGCGCCAGCAGAGGAGTGAACTCCTACAATGAGCAGTTCTTC; CDR3aa: CASRGVNSYNEQFF
v_gene: TRBV20-1; d_gene: TRBD2; j_gene: TRBJ2-1; abundance: few; CDR3nt: TGCAGTGCCAGGTCCGCAGCGGGAGCGGCGAACAATGAGCAGTTCTTC; CDR3aa: CSARSAAGAANNEQFF